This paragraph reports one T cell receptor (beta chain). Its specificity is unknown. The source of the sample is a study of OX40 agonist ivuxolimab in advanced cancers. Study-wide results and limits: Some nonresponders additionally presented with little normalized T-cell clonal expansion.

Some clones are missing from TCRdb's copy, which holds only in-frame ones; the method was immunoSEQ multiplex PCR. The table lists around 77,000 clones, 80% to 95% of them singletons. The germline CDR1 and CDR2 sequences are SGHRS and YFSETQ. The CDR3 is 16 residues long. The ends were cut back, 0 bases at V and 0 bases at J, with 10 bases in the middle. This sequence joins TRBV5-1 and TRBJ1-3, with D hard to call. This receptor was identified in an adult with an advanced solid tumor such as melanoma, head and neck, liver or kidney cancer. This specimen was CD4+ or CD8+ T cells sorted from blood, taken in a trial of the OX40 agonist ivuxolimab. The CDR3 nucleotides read TGCGCCAGCAGCTTGGAATACAGTCTCTCTGGAAACACCATATATTTT. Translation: CASSLEYSLSGNTIYF.